This T cell receptor beta chain appears in the sequencing data of a study of sequential checkpoint blockade in melanoma (dated by TCRdb to the late 2010s). Notes on the research overall: In a 1:1 randomization, patients received either first-line nivolumab then ipilimumab (arm A) or ipilimumab then nivolumab (arm B). Both trial sequences were followed by maintenance nivolumab.

The immunoSEQ Assay was used to immunosequence TCRbeta CDR3 regions from genomic DNA. Before high-throughput sequencing, the genomic DNA was amplified using bias-controlled multiplex PCR. The authors' pipeline ran thus. To quantify the absolute abundance of each unique TCRbeta CDR3 region, the sequences were collapsed and filtered. Clonality, defined as 1 minus Pielou's evenness, was calculated using only productive rearrangements. Clones with significantly greater frequencies in on-treatment versus baseline samples were identified using a previously published method. TCRdb's version of the immuneACCESS table is confined to in-frame rearrangements and falls short of the full clone set. An unresolved V gene accounts for under half of the shortfall where checked; the remainder is of unknown origin. D and trimming were read from the DNA, whereas the V and J calls and clone size are those reported in that table. This sample lists about 17,000 clones; 70% were detected once. The ten largest make up about an eighth of the sample.

What the treatment or condition label conveys for this sample: randomized to nivolumab then ipilimumab (arm A) or the reverse (arm B). No trial patient had received prior DNA-damaging chemotherapy. Live CD3+CD8+ cells negative for CD19 and CD56 were sorted from thawed PBMCs on a FACS Aria II flow cytometer. Samples came from patients with melanoma in CheckMate 064, a randomized, open-label phase II trial of sequential checkpoint blockade. Leukapheresis was used to collect peripheral blood mononuclear cells, which were then purified with Ficoll-Paque and frozen in human serum with about 10% DMSO. Purity of sorted blood CD3+CD8+ cells was verified at >95% immediately after sorting, followed by DNA extraction. Germline trimming amounts to 0 bases on V and 3 bases on J, with 4 as the count of junction bases outside the gene matches. Spanning cysteine to phenylalanine, the CDR3 consists of 17 amino acids. Only the CDR3 DNA stays, 51 bases, in frame from base 1. CDR1 and CDR2 are drawn from the germline V gene: MGHRA, YSYEKL.

As to this clone: Its antigen is not yet known. Per-base quality was not reported, and no clone a single base away is much larger than it.

Overall results and qualifications from the work: The model for predicting response that combines TCR metrics with mutation burden needs to be validated in larger, independent patient cohorts.

The material sequenced was CD8+ T cells sorted from blood (inferred from file names), taken from a patient given nivolumab and ipilimumab in sequence. Recombination linked TRBV4-1 to TRBJ2-1; a stretch of 11 junction bases matches TRBD2. The origin of this receptor is a human donor with melanoma. The base sequence is TGCGCCAGCAGCCAAGATAAGACTAGCGGGATCTACAATGAGCAGTTCTTC. Its coded protein is CASSQDKTSGIYNEQFF.